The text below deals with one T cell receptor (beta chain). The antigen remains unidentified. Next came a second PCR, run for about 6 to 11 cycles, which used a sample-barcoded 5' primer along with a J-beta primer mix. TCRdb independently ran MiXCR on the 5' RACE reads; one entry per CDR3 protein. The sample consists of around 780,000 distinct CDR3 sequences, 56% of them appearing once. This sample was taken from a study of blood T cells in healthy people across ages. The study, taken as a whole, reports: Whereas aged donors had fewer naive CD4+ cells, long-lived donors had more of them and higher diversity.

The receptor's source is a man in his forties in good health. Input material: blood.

For the CDR3, the DNA is TGTGCCAGCAGGGGCAGCTCCCATGAAAAACTGTTTTTT. This codes for CASRGSSHEKLFF. The rearrangement links TRBV6-5 to TRBJ1-4; the D is unclear. In germline, CDR1 is MNHEY, CDR2 SVGAGI. The CDR3 has 13 residues. Trimming left V 6 bases short and J 6 bases short, with 11 bases between.